This T cell receptor (beta chain) was recorded in a study of cytomegalovirus exposure and HLA in healthy donors. Study-level findings and limits: In a later analysis, about 17,000 TCR beta sequences were associated with HLA alleles at 0.05 false discovery rate. The later analysis indicated that the majority of CMV-associated TCR beta chains appeared HLA-restricted. The authors assumed roughly uniform sequencing depth across donors for presence/absence analyses.

A note on this clone: Its antigen is unknown.

Germline loops: CDR1 SQVTM, CDR2 ANQGSEA. Deletions cut 7 bases from V and 5 bases from J, with 8 bases between. The CDR3 consists of 10 residues. Both 60 Vbeta primers and 13 Jbeta primers went into the PCR. Using immunoSEQ multiplex PCR, the repertoire was profiled, and TCRdb retains in-frame clones only, with some absent. This table holds around 100,000 clones. The V gene is TRBV29-1, the J gene TRBJ2-5, with D hard to call. Sample: PBMCs. The origin of this receptor is a woman aged 30 to 39 in good health and CMV-seronegative. DNA for the CDR3: TGCAGCGCTTTCCGGGAGACCCAGTACTTC. It specifies CSAFRETQYF.